The 31 T cell receptor beta chains in this list originate from one sample, sequenced in a study of Graves' ophthalmopathy and Graves' hyperthyroidism. For repertoire sequencing, the TCR beta CDR3 regions were amplified from RNA transcripts. Amplification began with first-round RT-PCR using HTBI primers, then second-round multiplex PCR was performed. A single record per CDR3 protein comes from TCRdb applying MiXCR to the multiplex PCR reads. Among approximately 700,000 distinct CDR3 sequences listed, about 38% were seen once. Sequenced material: peripheral blood. The receptors come from an adult man with Graves' ophthalmopathy.

The sample holds many counts of this clonotype. The J gene is TRBJ2-7, the V gene TRBV20-1; 7 bases map to TRBD2. Per the germline V gene, CDR1 is DFQATT and CDR2 is SNEGSKA (reference sequence). V shed 3 bases and J 3 bases; nucleotides not matched to a gene: 5. This CDR3 comprises 13 residues. CDR3 DNA sequence: TGCAGTGCTAGTGGGGAGGGCCGCTACGAGCAGTACTTC. It yields the protein CSASGEGRYEQYF.

The genes are TRBV25-1 and TRBJ2-6; D gene ambiguous. This CDR3 spans 17 amino acids. Germline V CDR1 and CDR2: MGHDK, SYGVNS. V was shortened by 4 bases and J by 1 base, with 14 bases between the two germline ends. The CDR3 sequence is CASSATREPSGANVLTF. For the CDR3, the DNA is TGTGCCAGCAGTGCTACCAGAGAACCGTCTGGGGCCAACGTCCTGACTTTC.

A note on this clonotype: A much larger clonotype is one base distant, so this may be a read error. This chain links TRBV25-1 with TRBJ2-7; no definite D call. The CDR3 is made up of 15 amino acids. Germline assignment: CDR1 MGHDK and CDR2 SYGVNS. The CDR3 sequence: CASSGNPVSSCEQYF. CDR3 bases: TGTGCCAGCAGTGGTAATCCTGTCAGTTCCTGCGAGCAGTACTTC.

This clonotype was seen a few times. This chain uses TRBV4-1 with TRBJ2-7, with D uncertain. CDR3 size: 15 residues. Trimming pared 0 bases from V and 5 bases from J, leaving 14 bases between. The germline V gene encodes CDR1 MGHRA and CDR2 YSYEKL. CDR3 coding DNA: TGCGCCAGCAGCCAAGACGAGCCGCCGGTGAACGAGCAGTACTTC. Residues: CASSQDEPPVNEQYF.

This rearrangement joins TRBV4-2 to TRBJ2-7; 10 nucleotides align to TRBD1. The junction had 9 bases not matched to a gene; V was cut back by 5 bases and J by 2 bases. Germline lookup yields CDR1 LGHNA and CDR2 YNFKEQ. The CDR3 totals 16 residues. The CDR3 nucleotides are TGTGCCAGCAGCTCCACAGCCGGGACAGGGGCCTACGAGCAGTACTTC. As protein: CASSSTAGTGAYEQYF.

This sequence joins TRBV7-6 and TRBJ2-7; 8 bases match TRBD1. Germline trimming cut 5 bases from V and 9 bases from J; bases unmatched to any gene: 21. The CDR3 length is 17 residues. Germline CDR1 and CDR2: SGHVS and FNYEAQ. CDR3 in DNA: TGTGCCAGCAGCACGGGGATTCCGGGACAGGTGGCGTGGGTGCAGTACTTC. It codes for CASSTGIPGQVAWVQYF.

The chain is built from TRBV4-1 and TRBJ1-5; D uncertain. The length of the CDR3 is 17 residues. V gave up 0 bases and J gave up 2 bases, with 14 bases separating them. Looked up from germline, CDR1 is MGHRA and CDR2 is YSYEKL. The CDR3 DNA reads TGCGCCAGCAGCCAAGATCAGGCAGGAGCTCGCAATCAGCCCCAGCATTTT. It encodes CASSQDQAGARNQPQHF.

With regard to this clonotype: A much larger clone is a single base away; this may be a read error. A read error is likely, as this CDR3 ends without the conserved phenylalanine or tryptophan. V and J are TRBV7-2 and TRBJ1-2; the D is unclear. The CDR3 runs to 15 residues. The V end was cut by 0 bases, the J end by 0 bases, with 8 bases between. Germline-derived CDR1 and CDR2 are SGHTA and FQGNSA. The CDR3 reads CASSLAVGANYGYTL. The CDR3 nucleotides read TGTGCCAGCAGCTTAGCTGTTGGGGCTAACTATGGCTACACCCTC.

Concerning this clonotype itself: One end of the junction fails to match germline, which may point to a read error. The gene calls are TRBV3-1 and TRBJ1-6; D is possibly TRBD1 (5 bases). CDR1 and CDR2 (germline): LGHDT, YNNKEL (reference sequence). CDR3 length equals 19 residues. The CDR3 coding sequence is TGTGCCAGCAGCCAAGATCCCCACAGGCCGGCGGGTATGGATTCAGCCCTCCACTTT. It specifies CASSQDPHRPAGMDSALHF.

Many counts were recorded for this clonotype. The chain combines TRBV12-3 or TRBV12-4 with TRBJ1-1; possible D gene TRBD1, 5 bases. Trimming took off 6 bases at V and 2 bases at J, with 13 bases between the two ends. The length of the CDR3 is 14 residues. The CDR3 loop is CASSQTALNTEAFF. The DNA of the CDR3 is TGTGCCAGCAGCCAGACAGCGCTCAACACTGAAGCTTTCTTT.

J is TRBJ1-1 and V is TRBV24-1, with a possible D match to TRBD1 (5 bases). This CDR3 region has 12 residues. Germline lookup yields CDR1 KGHDR and CDR2 SFDVKD. Trimming cost V 9 bases and J 7 bases, with 14 bases left between them. The DNA of the CDR3 is TGTGCCACCTCGCCCGGTGACAGTGAAGCTTTCTTT. Amino acid sequence: CATSPGDSEAFF.

In its sample, this clonotype was seen once. The rearrangement links TRBV5-1 to TRBJ2-2; 10 bases are shared with TRBD1. The germline CDR1 and CDR2 sequences are SGHRS and YFSETQ. CDR3 length: 16 residues. Trimming took 4 bases from V and 6 from J; bases not matched to a gene: 9. The CDR3 region has the DNA TGCGCCAGCAGCCGCCTCGGGACAGGGGACTCCGGGGAGCTGTTTTTT. Its translation is CASSRLGTGDSGELFF.

For this clonotype: Just one base apart from a much larger clone, this may be a read error. J is TRBJ1-2 and V is TRBV6-6; D not resolved. From germline, CDR1 is MNHNY and CDR2 SVGAGI (reference sequence). Trimming removed 7 bases at V and 2 bases at J, with 5 bases between. The CDR3 extends over 11 amino acids. CDR3 residues: CASNGNYGYTF. CDR3 coding DNA: TGTGCCAGCAATGGAAACTATGGCTACACCTTC.

Points on this clonotype: At one of its ends the junction is not consistent with the germline gene, which may arise from a read error. The chain links TRBV5-1 to TRBJ2-2; weak D call: TRBD2 (5 bases). Looked up from germline, CDR1 is SGHRS and CDR2 is YFSETQ. The CDR3 sequence is 16 residues long. CDR3 in amino acids: CASRQTRGHDTGELFF. The CDR3 DNA is TGTGCCAGCAGACAAACCCGGGGTCACGACACCGGGGAGCTGTTTTTT.

Ten or more counts support this clonotype. The chain couples TRBV13 to TRBJ2-7; 8 bases are a match to TRBD2. The CDR3 sequence is 14 residues long. After removal of 5 bases from V and 3 bases from J, the junction contained 6 bases not matched to a gene. The V gene's germline CDR1 is PRHDT and CDR2 FYEKMQ (reference sequence). The CDR3 nucleotides read TGTGCCAGCAGCCAAAAACTAGCGGTCTACGAGCAGTACTTC. As protein: CASSQKLAVYEQYF.

Turning to this clonotype: Relative to the germline gene, one junction end is altered; a read error may explain this. The chain has TRBV10-3 and TRBJ2-2, with D possibly being TRBD2 (6 bases). The germline gives CDR1 ENHRY, CDR2 SYGVKD. This CDR3 comprises 13 residues. Here the CDR3 DNA reads TGTGCCAGCAGTGAAAACGGGAGCAGGGAGCTGTTTTTT. Translated: CASSENGSRELFF.

This clonotype was found many times. The V and J genes are TRBV2 and TRBJ1-5, with a possible D match to TRBD1 (5 bases). The CDR3 contains 15 residues. The germline V gene has CDR1 SNHLY and CDR2 FYNNEI. The V end lost 5 bases, the J end lost 6 bases, and 17 bases lay between the germline ends. CDR3 in DNA: TGTGCCAGCAGTTCGCTGAGGGGTCCAGGTCAGCCCCAGCATTTT. This translates into CASSSLRGPGQPQHF.

This clonotype was seen a handful of times. The CDR3 DNA reads as TGTGCCAGCATCGCCCGTAGTATACAGGGTAACACCGGGGAGCTGTTTTTT. Translation gives CASIARSIQGNTGELFF. The chain combines TRBV12-3 or TRBV12-4 with TRBJ2-2; the D gene is possibly TRBD1 (6 bases). The CDR3 extends over 17 amino acids. Trimming shortened V by 7 bases and J by 2 bases, and 20 bases separated the two germline ends.

The chain couples TRBV10-3 to TRBJ2-7, with 16 bases identical to TRBD2. The J call may be faulty, since TRBJ2-1 better matches the DNA end. There are 15 residues in the CDR3. Germline V gene data show CDR1 as ENHRY and CDR2 as SYGVKD. The CDR3 nucleotides read TGTGCCATCAGTGTGGGACTAGCGGGAGGGCCTGAGCAGTTCTTC. Amino acids: CAISVGLAGGPEQFF.

Many counts were recorded for this clonotype. The chain joins TRBV19 to TRBJ1-4, with D perhaps matching TRBD1 (5 bases). Deletions cut 8 bases from V and 7 bases from J, with 17 bases between. The CDR3 is 14 residues long. The germline CDR1 and CDR2 sequences are LNHDA and SQIVND (reference sequence). CDR3 sequence reads: CASGPGTGGEKLFF. The DNA of the CDR3 is TGTGCCAGTGGTCCGGGAACAGGCGGTGAAAAACTGTTTTTT.

CDR3 bases: TGCAGCAGTTCGCAGGGACGACGTGATACGCAGTATTTT. This codes for CSSSQGRRDTQYF. The chain links TRBV29-1 to TRBJ2-3; D possibly uses TRBD1 or TRBD2 (5 bases each). The CDR3 has 13 amino acids. V lost 8 bases and J 6 bases, leaving 18 bases between the germline ends. Germline lookup yields CDR1 SQVTM and CDR2 ANQGSEA.

The chain is built from TRBV7-6 and TRBJ2-2; tentatively, D is TRBD1 (6 bases). The CDR3 runs 19 residues. Germline V gene sequence: CDR1 SGHVS, CDR2 FNYEAQ. V was clipped by 1 base and J by 1 base, with 19 bases between them. CDR3 nucleotides: TGTGCCAGCAGCTTAGAGAGGGGCACCCAGGGGCGGAACACCGGGGAGCTGTTTTTT. Translated, it gives CASSLERGTQGRNTGELFF.

The CDR3 coding sequence is TGCAGTGCTAGAGGAGTAGCGTTTAGCAATCAGCCCCAGCATTTT. Protein product: CSARGVAFSNQPQHF. V usage is TRBV20-1 and J usage is TRBJ1-5; D remains unclear. The V end lost 1 base, the J end lost 0 bases, and 10 bases lay between the germline ends. CDR1 is DFQATT and CDR2 is SNEGSKA in the germline V gene (reference sequence). The CDR3 is 15 residues long.

This clonotype has a count of ten or more. The CDR3 nucleotides read TGCAGCGTTGAGGACGGCGGATACTATGGCTACACCTTC. Translated: CSVEDGGYYGYTF. The rearrangement links TRBV29-1 to TRBJ1-2; D remains ambiguous. The CDR3 covers 13 residues. The V end lost 3 bases, the J end lost 3 bases, and 11 bases lay between the germline ends. The germline gives CDR1 SQVTM, CDR2 ANQGSEA.

This clonotype was recorded many times. The rearrangement uses TRBV29-1 and TRBJ2-5; 11 bases align to TRBD2. The CDR3 contains 13 residues. Germline loops: CDR1 SQVTM, CDR2 ANQGSEA. V gave up 8 bases and J gave up 3 bases; unmatched junction bases: 5. For the CDR3, the DNA is TGCAGCTCTATAGCGGGAGGGGAAGAGACCCAGTACTTC. It is translated as CSSIAGGEETQYF. Together with reference TRBV29-1 and TRBJ2-5, the CDR3 gives the full variable domain: SAVISQKPSRDICQRGTSLTIQCQVDSQVTMMFWYRQQPGQSLTLIATANQGSEATYESGFVIDKFPISRPNLTFSTLTVSNMSPEDSSIYLCSSIAGGEETQYFGPGTRLLVL.

This clonotype was counted only a few times. The chain is built from TRBV29-1 and TRBJ2-3, with no clear D. Trimming took off 2 bases at V and 0 bases at J, with 9 bases between the two ends. The CDR3 has 14 amino acids. The V gene's germline CDR1 is SQVTM and CDR2 ANQGSEA. Here the CDR3 reads CSVESALSTDTQYF. CDR3 bases: TGCAGCGTTGAATCGGCCCTCAGCACAGATACGCAGTATTTT.

To note about this clonotype: One junction end disagrees with the germline gene, perhaps due to a read error. The genes are TRBV7-9 and TRBJ2-7, with 10 nucleotides matching TRBD1. Germline values: CDR1 SEHNR, CDR2 FQNEAQ (reference sequence). The CDR3 runs 14 residues. The CDR3 region is CASSFTGTGDEQHF. DNA for the CDR3: TGTGCCAGCAGCTTTACTGGGACAGGGGACGAGCAGCACTTC.

This clonotype came up once. A single base separates this from a much larger clone, so it may be a read error. This chain connects TRBV12-3 or TRBV12-4 to TRBJ1-4; 7 bases fit TRBD1. This CDR3 region has 15 residues. V shed 10 bases, J shed 7 bases, and the junction held 15 bases outside the gene matches. As DNA, the CDR3 is TGTGCCAACAGCAGGACCGGGACAGAGGGTGAAAAACTGTTTTTT. Translation: CANSRTGTEGEKLFF.

This clonotype was observed many times. CDR3 sequence reads: CASSPLGKQGFVQETQYF. DNA for the CDR3: TGTGCCAGCAGCCCCCTGGGTAAACAGGGATTTGTCCAAGAGACCCAGTACTTC. The V call is TRBV13, the J call TRBJ2-5; possible D gene TRBD1, 6 bases. The germline gives CDR1 PRHDT, CDR2 FYEKMQ (reference sequence). The V end lost 5 bases, the J end lost 1 base, and 23 bases lay between the germline ends. CDR3 length equals 18 residues.

J is TRBJ1-2 and V is TRBV7-2; D unclear. Germline-derived CDR1 and CDR2 are SGHTA and FQGNSA. The CDR3 consists of 16 residues. V lost 11 bases and J lost 6, with 28 bases in between. CDR3 region: CAWRIAAPGREDGYTF. The CDR3 region has the DNA TGTGCCTGGAGGATAGCAGCCCCAGGAAGGGAGGATGGCTACACCTTC.

This clonotype appeared many times. The chain recombines TRBV24-1 with TRBJ2-3; the D is unclear. Trimming pared 4 bases from V and 6 bases from J, leaving 4 bases between. The CDR3 length is 11 residues. Germline CDR1 reads KGHDR; CDR2 reads SFDVKD. The CDR3 region has the DNA TGTGCCACCAGTGAGGCGGATACGCAGTATTTT. Its translation is CATSEADTQYF.